This is a list of T cell receptor beta chains from one sample in a study of breast tumors, draining lymph nodes, adjacent tissues. TCRdb re-called the multiplex PCR reads through MiXCR, storing one row per CDR3 protein. The sample has about 12,000 distinct CDR3 sequences, 35% to 40% seen once. Sequencing was carried out using breast tumor tissue. These TCRs come from a female donor with breast cancer. Some clones in this sample may be carry-over from other donors' samples. Both conserved end residues are part of each CDR3. The D gene is left open where the match is weak. Rows give clone size only sometimes, using once, few, many, or a class for an expanded clone.

D: TRBD2
V: TRBV2
J: TRBJ2-5
size: NA
DNA: TGTGCCAGCGGGGCGGGACCCACGGGGGGGACCCAGTACTTC
CDR3: CASGAGPTGGTQYF

D: NA
V: TRBV14
J: TRBJ2-5
size: many
DNA: TGTGCCAGCAGCCAAGATCAGGCGGGGTTGGAGACCCAGTACTTC
CDR3: CASSQDQAGLETQYF

D: NA
V: TRBV18
J: TRBJ2-2
size: NA
DNA: NA
CDR3: CASSAFGTGNTGEQFF

D: NA
V: TRBV12-3/TRBV12-4
J: TRBJ1-2
size: medium-sized
DNA: TGTGCCAGCAGTTTAGCCTCCTATGGCTACACCTTC
CDR3: CASSLASYGYTF

D: TRBD1
V: TRBV20-1
J: TRBJ1-5
size: medium-sized
DNA: TGCAGTGCTAGATCCCGGGCCTTACAGGGGCGCAATCAGCCCCAGCATTTT
CDR3: CSARSRALQGRNQPQHF

D: TRBD2
V: TRBV10-3
J: TRBJ2-5
size: NA
DNA: TGTGCCATCAGTGAGACTAGCGGGGTAACACAAGAGACCCAGTACTTC
CDR3: CAISETSGVTQETQYF

D: NA
V: TRBV19
J: TRBJ1-5
size: many
DNA: TGTGCCAGTAGTATCCCTCGGGACCGCCGGGCCCATCAGCCCCAGCATTTT
CDR3: CASSIPRDRRAHQPQHF

D: TRBD1
V: TRBV5-5
J: TRBJ1-6
size: medium-sized
DNA: TGTGCCAGCAGCCTGACAGGGGAGGCACCCCTCCACTTT
CDR3: CASSLTGEAPLHF

D: NA
V: TRBV19
J: TRBJ2-3
size: many
DNA: TGTGCCAGTAGTTGGGGTTCTAGCACAGATACGCAGTATTTT
CDR3: CASSWGSSTDTQYF

D: NA
V: TRBV20-1
J: TRBJ2-1
size: many
DNA: TGCAGTGCTAGAGATCCTTTCAGGGGCGAGGCCAATGAGCAGTTCTTC
CDR3: CSARDPFRGEANEQFF